One and the same sample provided the 7 T cell receptor beta chains below, sequenced in a study of regulatory T cells in long-lasting Graves disease. Sample time point: newly diagnosed GD, antithyroid drugs for less than 3 months. PBMC-derived RNA was used for the TCR library. Researchers made TCR beta libraries by using iRepertoire HTBI primers and running Arm-PCR on CDR3 regions. Via MiXCR, TCRdb re-called the multiplex PCR reads, giving one row per CDR3 protein. The data contain some 250,000 distinct CDR3 sequences, around 20% of them singletons. Material: peripheral blood mononuclear cells (PBMCs), obtained at new diagnosis, from a patient treated with antithyroid drugs. The receptors derive from a female donor with Graves disease.

Notes on this clonotype: A far bigger clonotype differs at one base, so this is likely a read error. The chain links TRBV11-2 to TRBJ2-3; D is perhaps TRBD2 (6 bases). The end of the DNA is better explained by TRBJ2-5, so the J call may be wrong. Germline V gene data show CDR1 as SGHAT and CDR2 as FQNNGV. This CDR3 spans 13 amino acids. CDR3 residues: CASSRELGLTQYF. The CDR3 bases are TGTGCCAGCAGCCGGGAGTTAGGACTGACCCAGTACTTC.

This clonotype was counted ten times or more. The chain is built from TRBV18 and TRBJ1-2, with 8 bases aligning to TRBD1. V shed 3 bases and J 7 bases; nucleotides not matched to a gene: 4. This CDR3 is 13 amino acids long. The germline gives CDR1 KGHSH, CDR2 LQKENI. CDR3 sequence: CASSPRTGSGYTF. The DNA for the CDR3 is TGTGCCAGCTCACCCCGGACAGGGTCTGGCTACACCTTC.

With regard to this clonotype: This may be a read error, as it is one base from a much larger clone. The chain links TRBV14 to TRBJ2-2; a weak D match, TRBD1 (6 bases). The germline V gene has CDR1 SGHDN and CDR2 FVKESK. This CDR3 is built from 13 residues. CDR3: CASRQGNTGQLFF. CDR3 DNA sequence: TGTGCCAGCAGACAGGGTAACACCGGGCAGCTGTTTTTT.

This clonotype was found many times. The chain has TRBV24-1 and TRBJ2-1; the D gene is possibly TRBD1 (6 bases). Looked up from germline, CDR1 is KGHDR and CDR2 is SFDVKD. The CDR3 totals 14 residues. V lost 4 bases to trimming and J lost 5 bases, with 11 bases between them. CDR3 residues: CATSDLKGDNEQFF. As DNA, the CDR3 is TGTGCCACCAGTGACTTAAAGGGGGACAATGAGCAGTTCTTC.

This clonotype occurred many times. V gene TRBV25-1 combines with J gene TRBJ2-1; D unclear. The CDR3 has 14 amino acids. Trimming took 0 bases from V and 8 from J, leaving 11 bases between them. CDR1 is MGHDK, CDR2 SYGVNS, per germline. The CDR3 protein is CASSEYRLQDEQFF. DNA of the CDR3: TGTGCCAGCAGTGAATATCGACTTCAGGATGAGCAGTTCTTC.

This clonotype was recorded many times. The J gene is TRBJ1-4, the V gene TRBV19; TRBD1 agrees at 10 bases. Germline lookup yields CDR1 LNHDA and CDR2 SQIVND (reference sequence). V gave up 6 bases and J gave up 9 bases; unmatched junction bases: 10. This CDR3 has 15 residues. Here the CDR3 DNA reads TGTGCCAGTAGGCCCAGGACAGGGGGTCGTAAAAAACTGTTTTTT. As protein: CASRPRTGGRKKLFF.

This clonotype was recorded at least ten times. V gene TRBV30 combines with J gene TRBJ1-4; D possibly corresponds to TRBD1 (6 bases). From germline, CDR1 is GTSNPN and CDR2 SVGIG (reference sequence). CDR3 length: 14 residues. Trimming took 3 bases from V and 0 from J, leaving 8 bases between them. The DNA for the CDR3 is TGTGCCTGGAGGGGACAAGCAACTAATGAAAAACTGTTTTTT. Translated: CAWRGQATNEKLFF. The variable domain in full, with the rest retrieved from reference TRBV30 and TRBJ1-4, is SQTIHQWPATLVQPVGSPLSLECTVEGTSNPNLYWYRQAAGRGLQLLFYSVGIGQISSEVPQNLSASRPQDRQFILSSKKLLLSDSGFYLCAWRGQATNEKLFFGSGTQLSVL.